One sample yielded the 10 T cell receptor beta chains listed below, sequenced in a study of blood T cells in healthy people across ages. A sample-barcoded 5' primer and a J-beta primer mix were used in a second PCR of roughly 6 to 12 cycles. TCRdb recomputed calls from the 5' RACE reads with MiXCR, one row per CDR3 protein. The profile shows hundreds of thousands of distinct CDR3 sequences, 55% to 75% of them singletons. The sample consisted of blood. These receptor sequences come from a man younger than 45 in good health.

The V gene is TRBV6-5, the J gene TRBJ2-2; possible D gene TRBD2, 6 bases. V lost 3 bases to trimming and J lost 6 bases, with 8 bases between them. The CDR3 is 13 amino acids. Per germline, CDR1 MNHEY and CDR2 SVGAGI. The chain's CDR3 is CASSYGGSGELFF. DNA for the CDR3: TGTGCCAGCAGTTATGGGGGGTCCGGGGAGCTGTTTTTT.

This chain connects TRBV5-5 to TRBJ1-2; 7 positions agree with TRBD1. Germline CDR1 is SGHKS and CDR2 is YYEKEE (reference sequence). V trimming: 2 bases; J trimming: 2 bases; junction bases outside the gene matches: 6. The CDR3 loop spans 15 amino acids. CDR3 region: CASSFEQGMNYGYTF. CDR3 in DNA: TGTGCCAGCAGCTTTGAACAGGGGATGAACTATGGCTACACCTTC.

The chain carries TRBV20-1 and TRBJ2-7, with D perhaps matching TRBD2 (5 bases). Germline values: CDR1 DFQATT, CDR2 SNEGSKA (reference sequence). V was shortened by 2 bases and J by 0 bases, with 11 bases between the two germline ends. The CDR3 loop spans 14 amino acids. This chain's CDR3 is CSARYSGSSYEQYF. DNA for the CDR3: TGCAGTGCTAGATACAGCGGAAGCTCCTACGAGCAGTACTTC.

The V call is TRBV28, the J call TRBJ2-4, with 8 bases that match TRBD1. The germline V gene has CDR1 MDHEN and CDR2 SYDVKM. J gave up 2 bases and V 3 bases, and 6 bases lay outside the gene matches. The CDR3 has 16 amino acids. CDR3 in DNA: TGTGCCAGCAGTTTGTCAGGGGGCGCTACCAAAAACATTCAGTACTTC. The encoded protein is CASSLSGGATKNIQYF.

The J gene is TRBJ2-3, the V gene TRBV20-1, with TRBD2 matching over 10 bases. This CDR3 is built from 14 residues. In germline, CDR1 is DFQATT, CDR2 SNEGSKA (reference sequence). Written as DNA, the CDR3 is TGCAGCAGACTAGCGGGTGTTGGCACAGATACGCAGTATTTT. Its translation is CSRLAGVGTDTQYF.

J is TRBJ1-2 and V is TRBV12-3 or TRBV12-4; D may be TRBD1 (5 bases). The V end was cut by 5 bases, the J end by 4 bases, with 14 bases between. This CDR3 spans 14 amino acids. DNA for the CDR3: TGTGCCAGCAGTAGGGGCCGGGAGACCTATGGCTACACCTTC. It encodes CASSRGRETYGYTF.

The sample holds a few counts of this clonotype. CDR3 sequence: CAISDQGVDGYTF. CDR3 sequence (DNA): TGTGCCATCAGTGATCAGGGGGTTGATGGCTACACCTTC. V and J are TRBV10-3 and TRBJ1-2, with 7 bases fitting TRBD1. V trimming: 3 bases; J trimming: 6 bases; junction bases outside the gene matches: 4. This CDR3 spans 13 amino acids. The germline gives CDR1 ENHRY, CDR2 SYGVKD.

This sequence joins TRBV29-1 and TRBJ1-5; D is ambiguous. Germline values: CDR1 SQVTM, CDR2 ANQGSEA. V gave up 4 bases and J gave up 6 bases, with 13 bases separating them. CDR3 length: 13 amino acids. In nucleotides, the CDR3 is TGCAGCGTTGGACACGGGGTGGGTCAGCCCCAGCATTTT. This translates into CSVGHGVGQPQHF.

The chain has TRBV11-1 and TRBJ2-3, with a weak D call TRBD1 (5 bases). The V gene's germline CDR1 is SGHAT and CDR2 FQDESV (reference sequence). The CDR3 has 15 residues. V was cut by 4 bases and J by 0 bases, with 11 bases left in between. The CDR3 reads CASSSSRVSTDTQYF. In nucleotides, the CDR3 is TGTGCCAGCAGCTCAAGCAGGGTTAGCACAGATACGCAGTATTTT.

This clonotype was observed a few times. The CDR3 DNA follows: TGTGCCAGCAGCGTCCTCTCCGGGGAGCTGTTTTTT. It encodes CASSVLSGELFF. The rearrangement joins TRBV9 to TRBJ2-2; D remains ambiguous. Trimming shortened V by 2 bases and J by 6 bases, and 5 bases separated the two germline ends. Per germline, CDR1 SGDLS and CDR2 YYNGEE. The CDR3 is made up of 12 amino acids.